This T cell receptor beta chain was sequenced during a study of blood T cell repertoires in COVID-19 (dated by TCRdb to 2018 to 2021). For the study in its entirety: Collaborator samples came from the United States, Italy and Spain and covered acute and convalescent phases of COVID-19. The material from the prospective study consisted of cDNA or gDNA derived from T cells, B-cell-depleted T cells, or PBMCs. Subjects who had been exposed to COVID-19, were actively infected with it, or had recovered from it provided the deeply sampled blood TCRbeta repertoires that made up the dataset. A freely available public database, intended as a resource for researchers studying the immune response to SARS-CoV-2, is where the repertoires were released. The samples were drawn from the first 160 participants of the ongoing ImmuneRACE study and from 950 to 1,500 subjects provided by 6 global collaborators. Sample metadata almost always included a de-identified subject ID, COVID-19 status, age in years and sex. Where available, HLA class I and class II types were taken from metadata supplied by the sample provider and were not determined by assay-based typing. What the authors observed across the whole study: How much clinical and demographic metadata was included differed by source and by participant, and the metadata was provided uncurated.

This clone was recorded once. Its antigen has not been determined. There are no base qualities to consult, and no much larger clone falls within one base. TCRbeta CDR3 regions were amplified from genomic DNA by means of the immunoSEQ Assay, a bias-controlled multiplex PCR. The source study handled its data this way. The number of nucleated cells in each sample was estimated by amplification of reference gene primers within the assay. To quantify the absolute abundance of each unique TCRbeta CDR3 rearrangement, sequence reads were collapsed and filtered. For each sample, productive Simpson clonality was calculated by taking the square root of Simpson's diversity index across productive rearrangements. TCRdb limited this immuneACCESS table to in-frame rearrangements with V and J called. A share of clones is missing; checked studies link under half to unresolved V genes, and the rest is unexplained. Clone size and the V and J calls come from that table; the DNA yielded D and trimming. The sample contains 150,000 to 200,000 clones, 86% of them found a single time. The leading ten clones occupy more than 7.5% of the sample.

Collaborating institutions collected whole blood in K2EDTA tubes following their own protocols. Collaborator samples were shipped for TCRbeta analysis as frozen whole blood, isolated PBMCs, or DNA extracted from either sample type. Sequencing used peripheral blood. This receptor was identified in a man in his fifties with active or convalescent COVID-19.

The DNA reads as follows: TGTGCCAGCAGCCAAGCCACAGCCGATGATGGCTACACCTTC. The translation is CASSQATADDGYTF. The rearranged chain carries TRBV14 and TRBJ1-2; no confident D gene assignment can be made. The germline ends are 12 bases apart after V is trimmed by 1 base and J by 6 bases. As encoded in the germline V gene, CDR1 is SGHDN while CDR2 is FVKESK. From cysteine to phenylalanine, the CDR3 is 14 amino acids long. Only the CDR3 portion is preserved as DNA: 42 bases, with reading frame beginning at the first base.